Shown below are 31 T cell receptor beta chains from a single sample sequenced in a study of beta chain features in type 1 diabetes. Reverse transcription of all isolated RNA meant that expressed TCRB transcripts were sequenced. The data were produced by immunoSEQ multiplex PCR, yet TCRdb's version contains in-frame clones alone and is incomplete. The profile shows 200,000 to 250,000 clones, less than 35% of them singletons. The source material was central memory CD4+ T cells from blood. All receptors derive from a man aged 25 to 40 in good health.

In DNA, the CDR3 is TGTGCCTGGAGTGTACAGGGAATGGGTGAAAAACTGTTTTTT. Amino acid sequence: CAWSVQGMGEKLFF. The chain is built from TRBV30 and TRBJ1-4; tentative D call: TRBD1 (6 bases). This CDR3 spans 14 amino acids. The germline V gene has CDR1 GTSNPN and CDR2 SVGIG (reference sequence). V was shortened by 0 bases and J by 7 bases, with 12 bases between the two germline ends.

This clone was detected a few times. The chain recombines TRBV7-9 with TRBJ1-1; TRBD1 is a possible D gene (5 bases). Trimming pared 3 bases from V and 0 bases from J, leaving 8 bases between. Germline CDR1 reads SEHNR; CDR2 reads FQNEAQ (reference sequence). The CDR3 spans 14 residues. The CDR3 reads CASSLGTMNTEAFF. The CDR3 DNA reads as TGTGCCAGCAGCTTGGGGACTATGAACACTGAAGCTTTCTTT.

This clone was observed a few times. V is TRBV2 and J is TRBJ2-5, with no clear D. Germline lookup yields CDR1 SNHLY and CDR2 FYNNEI. This CDR3 region has 13 residues. With 7 bases removed from V and 2 bases from J, the gap between germline ends came to 11 bases. Here the CDR3 DNA reads TGTGCCAGCACCAACTTAGATCAAGAGACCCAGTACTTC. This sequence encodes CASTNLDQETQYF.

V and J are TRBV15 and TRBJ1-2; TRBD1 agrees at 8 bases. The CDR3 has 17 residues. Trimming cost V 0 bases and J 3 bases; bases outside gene matches: 9. CDR1 and CDR2 (germline): LNHNV, YYDKDF (reference sequence). The chain's CDR3 is CATSRDTPDRAYYGYTF. The CDR3, as DNA: TGTGCCACCAGCAGAGATACGCCGGACAGGGCTTACTATGGCTACACCTTC.

This clone was counted between two and nine times. The same CDR3 also results from other DNA sequences found in this sample. V usage is TRBV4-1 and J usage is TRBJ2-7; D is undetermined. CDR1 is MGHRA and CDR2 is YSYEKL in the germline V gene. Between the trimmed V and J ends, which lost 5 bases and 0 bases, there was a span of 8 bases. The CDR3 totals 13 residues. The DNA for the CDR3 is TGCGCCAGCAGCGAAGGGCCCTCCTACGAGCAGTACTTC. Its translation: CASSEGPSYEQYF.

V usage is TRBV6-5 and J usage is TRBJ2-7, with 10 positions matching TRBD1. The CDR3 is made up of 15 amino acids. J gave up 6 bases and V 4 bases, and 9 bases lay outside the gene matches. Germline CDR1 is MNHEY and CDR2 is SVGAGI. The CDR3 sequence is CASSSPGQGSLEQYF. The CDR3 DNA is TGTGCCAGCAGTTCTCCGGGACAGGGGTCCCTCGAGCAGTACTTC.

V is TRBV5-6 and J is TRBJ2-1; TRBD2 aligns across 8 bases. J lost 1 base, V lost 9 bases, and 9 bases had no gene match. Germline V gene sequence: CDR1 SGHDT, CDR2 YYEEEE. CDR3 size: 15 residues. The CDR3 loop is CATLRGGKSYNEQFF. The CDR3 bases are TGTGCCACCCTACGCGGGGGGAAGTCCTACAATGAGCAGTTCTTC. The complete variable domain, with remaining parts taken from reference TRBV5-6 and TRBJ2-1, reads DAGVTQSPTHLIKTRGQQVTLRCSPKSGHDTVSWYQQALGQGPQFIFQYYEEEERQRGNFPDRFSGHQFPNYSSELNVNALLLGDSALYLCATLRGGKSYNEQFFGPGTRLTVL.

V is TRBV7-9 and J is TRBJ2-7, with D tentatively TRBD2 (5 bases). Germline assignment: CDR1 SEHNR and CDR2 FQNEAQ (reference sequence). V was shortened by 1 base and J by 6 bases, with 13 bases between the two germline ends. The length of the CDR3 is 14 residues. The CDR3 DNA reads TGTGCCAGCAGCTTAGACGGTAAGAGGGCCGAGCAGTACTTC. Amino acids: CASSLDGKRAEQYF.

V gene TRBV5-1 combines with J gene TRBJ2-7, with 8 nucleotides matching TRBD1. Germline CDR1 SGHRS, CDR2 YFSETQ. V was clipped by 9 bases and J by 5 bases; unmatched bases: 10. CDR3 size: 13 residues. CDR3 DNA sequence: TGCGCCACTTCGACAGGGGATCGGAACGAGCAGTACTTC. Translation: CATSTGDRNEQYF.

Turning to this clone: One end of the junction is discordant with germline, which a read error may explain. The chain uses TRBV6-6 and TRBJ2-5; D remains unclear. This CDR3 is built from 13 residues. Germline V gene data show CDR1 as MNHNY and CDR2 as SVGAGI (reference sequence). CDR3 residues: CAISESLGKTQYF. The CDR3 DNA follows: TGTGCCATCAGTGAGTCTTTGGGAAAGACCCAGTACTTC.

This clone was seen more than once but under ten times. At the DNA level, this CDR3 is encoded by other sequences in the same sample as well. This chain joins TRBV14 and TRBJ2-7; TRBD1 aligns across 9 bases. Germline V CDR1 and CDR2: SGHDN, FVKESK. This CDR3 is 14 amino acids long. The V segment lost 4 bases and the J segment 2 bases; nucleotides outside the gene matches: 3. This CDR3 is CASSPRQGAYEQYF. In DNA form, the CDR3 reads TGTGCCAGCAGCCCCAGACAGGGGGCCTACGAGCAGTACTTC.

The chain carries TRBV18 and TRBJ1-6; D is possibly TRBD1 (5 bases). This CDR3 contains 14 residues. The V gene's germline CDR1 is KGHSH and CDR2 LQKENI. Trimming removed 3 bases at V and 10 bases at J, with 13 bases between. The CDR3 DNA is TGTGCCAGCTCACCCGATCAGGGAACCTCACCCCTCCACTTT. Its protein is CASSPDQGTSPLHF.

The chain employs TRBV7-2 and TRBJ2-1; D not resolved. The CDR3 runs 13 residues. V was trimmed by 0 bases and J by 8 bases, leaving 8 bases between them. Germline V gene sequence: CDR1 SGHTA, CDR2 FQGNSA. CDR3 in DNA: TGTGCCAGCAGCTTAGCGAATTTGGATGAGCAGTTCTTC. It codes for CASSLANLDEQFF.

The chain's CDR3 is CASSLDSGTGGYEQYF. The CDR3 DNA sequence: TGCGCCAGCAGCTTGGATTCCGGGACAGGGGGCTACGAGCAGTACTTC. The V gene is TRBV5-1, the J gene TRBJ2-7, with TRBD1 identical over 11 bases. This CDR3 region has 16 residues. Germline values: CDR1 SGHRS, CDR2 YFSETQ. V shed 0 bases and J 3 bases; nucleotides not matched to a gene: 5.

At least ten counts were recorded for this clone. CDR3 in amino acids: CASSIVGFQETQYF. Written as DNA, the CDR3 is TGTGCCAGTAGTATCGTGGGATTTCAAGAGACCCAGTACTTC. The genes are TRBV19 and TRBJ2-5; D uncertain. The germline V gene has CDR1 LNHDA and CDR2 SQIVND (reference sequence). The CDR3 consists of 14 residues. The germline V and J ends were trimmed by 3 bases and 2 bases, with 10 bases remaining between them.

V gene TRBV29-1 combines with J gene TRBJ1-2, with 7 bases matching TRBD1. The CDR3 extends over 12 amino acids. J was trimmed by 3 bases and V by 6 bases; bases with no gene match: 4. The germline V gene has CDR1 SQVTM and CDR2 ANQGSEA. The CDR3 spells CSVSTGDYGYTF. In DNA form, the CDR3 reads TGCAGCGTCTCCACAGGGGACTATGGCTACACCTTC.

This chain uses TRBV2 with TRBJ2-5; D is perhaps TRBD1 (6 bases). The CDR3 runs to 15 residues. The germline V gene has CDR1 SNHLY and CDR2 FYNNEI. The V end was cut by 1 base, the J end by 5 bases, with 14 bases between. The CDR3 reads CASSEEGTPRETQYF. In nucleotides, the CDR3 is TGTGCCAGCAGTGAAGAGGGGACACCCAGGGAGACCCAGTACTTC. Combining the CDR3 with reference TRBV2 and TRBJ2-5 gives the whole variable domain EPEVTQTPSHQVTQMGQEVILRCVPISNHLYFYWYRQILGQKVEFLVSFYNNEISEKSEIFDDQFSVERPDGSNFTLKIRSTKLEDSAMYFCASSEEGTPRETQYFGPGTRLLVL.

This clone was seen a handful of times. V is TRBV29-1 and J is TRBJ2-1; 10 bases align to TRBD2. J was trimmed by 10 bases and V by 7 bases; bases with no gene match: 13. Germline V gene lookup returns CDR1 SQVTM and CDR2 ANQGSEA. CDR3 length equals 14 residues. The CDR3 region has the DNA TGCAGCGGGGCGGGACTAGCGTCCTCAGGCGAGCAGTTCTTC. Residues: CSGAGLASSGEQFF.

This chain connects TRBV7-2 to TRBJ2-1; no clear D. Germline V gives CDR1 SGHTA, CDR2 FQGNSA. V gave up 3 bases and J gave up 0 bases, with 9 bases separating them. The length of the CDR3 is 15 residues. The CDR3 is CASSFGSLSYNEQFF. The CDR3 DNA sequence: TGTGCCAGCAGCTTTGGGTCCCTCTCCTACAATGAGCAGTTCTTC.

Only a few counts were recorded for this clone. V usage is TRBV29-1 and J usage is TRBJ2-5; D could derive from TRBD1 or TRBD2 (7 bases each). The length of the CDR3 is 15 residues. V lost 8 bases and J 1 base, leaving 20 bases between the germline ends. The germline V gene encodes CDR1 SQVTM and CDR2 ANQGSEA. CDR3 DNA sequence: TGCAGCTCGTCATACCCAGGGGGGGGCCAAGAGACCCAGTACTTC. Translated, it gives CSSSYPGGGQETQYF.

The genes are TRBV18 and TRBJ2-5; tentative D call: TRBD2 (6 bases). Trimming removed 1 base from V and 5 bases from J, with 26 bases in between. CDR1 and CDR2 (germline): KGHSH, LQKENI. The CDR3 consists of 19 residues. The CDR3 nucleotides are TGTGCCAGCTCACCACAAGAGATTGGGGCGGGATCTGTGATGGAGACCCAGTACTTC. Residues: CASSPQEIGAGSVMETQYF.

The chain has TRBV11-2 and TRBJ2-1, with a possible D match to TRBD2 (6 bases). The CDR3 consists of 16 residues. The germline CDR1 and CDR2 sequences are SGHAT and FQNNGV. The V end was cut by 1 base, the J end by 6 bases, with 16 bases between. The DNA of the CDR3 is TGTGCCAGCAGCTTAGGCGCGAGGGACTTGGTCAATGAGCAGTTCTTC. It translates to CASSLGARDLVNEQFF.

CDR3 sequence (DNA): TGCGCCAGCAGCTGGGCCTCGGCCGGAGAGACCCAGTACTTC. It codes for CASSWASAGETQYF. The chain carries TRBV5-1 and TRBJ2-5; no firm D call. V was pared by 3 bases and J by 4 bases, with 13 bases between. CDR3 length: 14 residues. From germline, CDR1 is SGHRS and CDR2 YFSETQ.

This clone was seen only a few times. The genes are TRBV10-3 and TRBJ2-2; the D gene is possibly TRBD2 (5 bases). V lost 4 bases and J 5 bases, leaving 11 bases between the germline ends. The CDR3 loop spans 14 amino acids. In germline, CDR1 is ENHRY, CDR2 SYGVKD. CDR3 region: CAISGIGGTGELFF. The CDR3 coding sequence is TGTGCCATCAGTGGAATAGGAGGAACCGGGGAGCTGTTTTTT.

In this sample, this clone turned up many times. This chain links TRBV5-4 with TRBJ2-1; D unclear. Germline CDR1 and CDR2: SGHNT and YYREEE (reference sequence). This CDR3 region has 16 residues. V was cut by 0 bases and J by 0 bases, with 10 bases left in between. CDR3 sequence: CASSLVGVPSYNEQFF. The CDR3 bases are TGTGCCAGCAGCTTGGTCGGCGTTCCCTCCTACAATGAGCAGTTCTTC.

A word on this clone: The sample carries other DNA sequences with the same CDR3. The CDR3 nucleotides read TGCAGCGTTGAAAGACAGATGAACACTGAAGCTTTCTTT. Amino acid sequence: CSVERQMNTEAFF. The chain has TRBV29-1 and TRBJ1-1; possibly TRBD1 for D (5 bases). The CDR3 sequence is 13 residues long. Germline V gene data show CDR1 as SQVTM and CDR2 as ANQGSEA. Trimming left V 2 bases short and J 0 bases short, with 7 bases between.

The chain uses TRBV7-9 and TRBJ1-1, with a weak D call TRBD1 (5 bases). CDR1 and CDR2 (germline): SEHNR, FQNEAQ (reference sequence). The CDR3 length is 15 residues. V lost 1 base and J 3 bases, leaving 12 bases between the germline ends. The CDR3 nucleotides are TGTGCCAGCAGCTTAGGGGGTGGAGGGGACACTGAAGCTTTCTTT. It specifies CASSLGGGGDTEAFF. The variable domain in full, with the rest retrieved from reference TRBV7-9 and TRBJ1-1, is DTGVSQNPRHKITKRGQNVTFRCDPISEHNRLYWYRQTLGQGPEFLTYFQNEAQLEKSRLLSDRFSAERPKGSFSTLEIQRTEQGDSAMYLCASSLGGGGDTEAFFGQGTRLTVV.

This clone was detected a few times. The rearrangement joins TRBV4-2 to TRBJ1-4; D perhaps matches TRBD1 (5 bases). This CDR3 is 17 amino acids long. The germline CDR1 and CDR2 sequences are LGHNA and YNFKEQ. Trimming stripped 4 bases from V and 7 bases from J, with 22 bases between. The CDR3 bases are TGTGCCAGCAGCCCACAAAAAGCAGCCAGGGCGGGTGAAAAACTGTTTTTT. Translated: CASSPQKAARAGEKLFF.

There are a few counts of this clone. The sample contains more than one DNA sequence encoding this CDR3. V is TRBV5-1 and J is TRBJ2-5, with D possibly matching TRBD2 (5 bases). Germline loops: CDR1 SGHRS, CDR2 YFSETQ. The CDR3 runs to 14 residues. V was pared by 0 bases and J by 0 bases, with 6 bases between. CDR3 bases: TGCGCCAGCAGCTTGGGGGAGTACCAAGAGACCCAGTACTTC. Translation: CASSLGEYQETQYF.

As concerns this clone: One junction end does not reproduce the germline sequence, and a read error may be involved. This chain connects TRBV5-1 to TRBJ1-1, with TRBD1 matching over 8 bases. The CDR3 contains 11 residues. From germline, CDR1 is SGHRS and CDR2 YFSETQ. The CDR3 loop is CASRLDRVTFF. The CDR3 DNA is TGCGCCAGCAGATTGGACAGGGTAACTTTCTTT.

The gene calls are TRBV5-4 and TRBJ2-7; 14 bases are a match to TRBD2. Losses at the gene ends were 4 bases for V and 4 bases for J; bases not matched to a gene: 7. Germline CDR1 and CDR2: SGHNT and YYREEE (reference sequence). This CDR3 contains 16 residues. In nucleotides, the CDR3 is TGTGCCAGCAGCCGCGATGGACTAGCGGGGGGTTACGAGCAGTACTTC. Translation gives CASSRDGLAGGYEQYF.